The subject of this entry is one T cell receptor (beta chain). Sequencing was performed with immunoSEQ multiplex PCR; in TCRdb, only in-frame clones are kept and a portion is missing. The sample includes 310,000 or so clones, 75% to 95% of them seen just once. The sample is drawn from a study of blood T cell repertoires in COVID-19. V lost 0 bases and J 6 bases, leaving 12 bases between the germline ends. The CDR3 has 15 amino acids. Germline V lookup: CDR1 MNHEY, CDR2 SMNVEV (reference sequence). The sample comprised PBMCs or T cells enriched from blood (not recorded which). This chain joins TRBV27 and TRBJ1-5, with a tentative D call TRBD1 (5 bases). This receptor was obtained from a woman aged 30 to 39 who had recovered from COVID-19. The CDR3 is CASSLSGGSGQPQHF. CDR3 in DNA: TGTGCCAGCAGTTTATCCGGGGGTTCAGGTCAGCCCCAGCATTTT.